This T cell receptor beta chain comes out of a study of neurological immune-mediated disorders. Findings and limits, study-wide: No link was found between any clinical or MRI feature and the multiple sclerosis repertoire cluster.

The junction had 10 bases not matched to a gene; V was cut back by 3 bases and J by 1 base. Germline V gene sequence: CDR1 SGDLS, CDR2 YYNGEE. The CDR3 contains 17 residues. The study built unsorted libraries from 2 million PBMCs kept at -80 C. The cDNA was generated by 5'RACE with 10-nucleotide random UMIs. Every sequencing run produced over 200 million TCR-beta sequences, and the sequences from any one run covered 15-18 subjects. TCRdb reprocessed the 5' RACE reads with MiXCR, giving one entry per CDR3 protein. The table lists some 60,000 distinct CDR3 sequences, under 5% of them singletons. This clonotype appeared many times. Its antigen is unidentified.

The sample consisted of PBMCs. V and J are TRBV9 and TRBJ2-3; 8 bases align to TRBD2. The receptor was isolated from a woman aged 45-65 years with multiple sclerosis. The CDR3 bases are TGTGCCAGCAGCGATCCCCCGGGGGGGGGCCGCACAGATACGCAGTATTTT. Its protein product is CASSDPPGGGRTDTQYF.